Presented here are 22 T cell receptor beta chains from one specimen sequenced in a study of T cell clonality in common variable immunodeficiency. Generated by immunoSEQ multiplex PCR, the TCRdb table keeps only in-frame clones and is missing some. The sample has about 52,000 clones, none seen only once. The source material was peripheral blood mononuclear cells. The source is a person aged 18 to 75 in good health.

In this sample, this clone turned up many times. The read comes to an end 3 residues before the CDR3 does, leaving the germline J gene to fill in the end. The chain joins TRBV20-1 to TRBJ1-1, with D perhaps matching TRBD1 (6 bases). Trimming pared 4 bases from V and 3 bases from J, leaving 15 bases between. CDR3 size: 14 residues. Germline values: CDR1 DFQATT, CDR2 SNEGSKA (reference sequence). The sequenced part of the CDR3 DNA is TGCAGTGCTATATTTAACAGGGTCGACACTGAA. Translation: CSAIFNRVDTE. The whole CDR3 sequence is CSAIFNRVDTEAFF.

This clone was recorded many times. Sequencing ends 3 residues short of the CDR3 end; the germline J gene provides the rest. This same CDR3 is encoded by further DNA sequences in the sample. The chain joins TRBV29-1 to TRBJ2-3; 10 bases are shared with TRBD2. The trim removed 2 bases at V and 6 bases at J, leaving 2 bases unmatched. The length of the CDR3 is 13 residues. Germline V lookup: CDR1 SQVTM, CDR2 ANQGSEA. The part of the CDR3 DNA that was read is TGCAGCGTTGAAATAGCGGGAGGCGATACG. The encoded protein is CSVEIAGGDT. The full-length CDR3 reads as CSVEIAGGDTQYF.

The table lists this clone with many counts. Read sequence stops 3 residues before the CDR3 end, and the germline J gene provides the missing end. The chain recombines TRBV18 with TRBJ2-5; TRBD1 matches at 7 bases. This CDR3 comprises 15 residues. CDR1 and CDR2 (germline): KGHSH, LQKENI. V lost 1 base, J lost 3 bases, and 5 bases stayed unmatched. This CDR3 is CASSPRQGMKETQYF. Incomplete CDR3 DNA: TGTGCCAGCTCACCACGACAGGGAATGAAAGAGACC.

In regard to this clone: The read ends 3 residues shy of where the CDR3 ends; the end is completed using the germline J gene. The chain combines TRBV6-2 or TRBV6-3 with TRBJ2-3; 12 positions match TRBD2. From germline, CDR1 is MNHEY and CDR2 SVGEGT. This CDR3 is built from 17 residues. The CDR3 reads CASSYTDGLAGTETQYF. Partial CDR3 DNA: TGTGCCAGCAGTTACACAGATGGACTAGCGGGAACGGAGACG.

This clone has a count of ten or more. The missing CDR3 end, 3 residues past where the read stops, is filled in from the germline J gene. This sequence joins TRBV5-6 and TRBJ1-2; no definite D call. Trimming removed 4 bases from V and 4 bases from J, with 14 bases in between. This CDR3 contains 14 residues. Per germline, CDR1 SGHDT and CDR2 YYEEEE. The CDR3 region is CASSTGRLGYGYTF. The sequenced CDR3 bases are TGTGCCAGCAGCACCGGCCGACTGGGCTATGGC.

A remark on this clone: The observed sequence ends 3 residues before the CDR3 terminus, with the missing tail filled in from the germline J gene. The chain links TRBV18 to TRBJ1-5; 11 bases align to TRBD1. V dropped 3 bases and J dropped 4; count of bases not matched to a gene: 2. Germline CDR1 reads KGHSH; CDR2 reads LQKENI. The CDR3 is 15 residues long. The CDR3 DNA, read in part, is TGTGCCAGCTCACCGGGACAGGGGGAGAATCAGCCC. Protein: CASSPGQGENQP. The full-length CDR3 reads as CASSPGQGENQPQHF.

Details on this clone: Mismatch with germline at one junction end may stem from a read error. The CDR3 end falls 3 residues outside the read, so it is completed with the germline J gene. Other DNA variants within this sample encode the same CDR3. The V and J genes are TRBV7-6 and TRBJ1-3, with a possible D match to TRBD1 (6 bases). This CDR3 spans 16 amino acids. Germline CDR1 SGHVS, CDR2 FNYEAQ. CDR3 residues: CASSLNTGSSGNTIYF. The sequenced part of the CDR3 DNA is TGTGCCAGCAGCCTAAATACAGGGAGCTCTGGAAACACA. Supplemented by reference TRBV7-6 and TRBJ1-3, the full variable domain reads GAGVSQSPRYKVTKRGQDVALRCDPISGHVSLYWYRQALGQGPEFLTYFNYEAQQDKSGLPNDRFSAERPEGSISTLTIQRTEQRDSAMYRCASSLNTGSSGNTIYFGEGSWLTVV.

Ten or more counts support this clone. The read comes to an end 3 residues before the CDR3 does, leaving the germline J gene to fill in the end. This chain joins TRBV20-1 and TRBJ2-1; TRBD2 aligns across 13 bases. CDR3 length: 17 amino acids. Germline V gene sequence: CDR1 DFQATT, CDR2 SNEGSKA (reference sequence). The J segment lost 7 bases and the V segment lost 1 base, leaving 10 bases of the junction unmatched. Incomplete CDR3 DNA: TGCAGTGCTAGAGTCCCCCCGACTAGCGGGGGGAAGAATGAG. It yields the protein CSARVPPTSGGKNE. The whole CDR3 reads CSARVPPTSGGKNEQFF.

This clone occurred a few times. The DNA ends 3 residues before the CDR3 does, and the rest of the CDR3 is filled in from the germline J gene. The chain is built from TRBV7-2 and TRBJ2-1; possibly TRBD1 for D (6 bases). Trimming cost V 5 bases and J 5 bases, with 10 bases left between them. The CDR3 is 13 residues long. The germline V gene has CDR1 SGHTA and CDR2 FQGNSA. The CDR3 here is CASSLNRDNEQFF. CDR3 DNA (partial): TGTGCCAGCAGCCTCAACAGGGACAATGAG.

As for this clone: The DNA ends 3 residues before the CDR3 does, and the rest of the CDR3 is filled in from the germline J gene. This chain links TRBV19 with TRBJ1-1, with D uncertain. Trimming left V 1 base short and J 3 bases short, with 6 bases between. Germline-derived CDR1 and CDR2 are LNHDA and SQIVND (reference sequence). There are 13 residues in the CDR3. CDR3 bases read: TGTGCCAGTAGTATAGGGGCGTACACTGAA. This translates into CASSIGAYTE. The entire CDR3 protein reads CASSIGAYTEAFF.

The sample holds many counts of this clone. The read falls 3 residues short of the CDR3 end, and the missing part is taken from the germline J gene. Within the sample, other DNA sequences also encode this same CDR3. This chain links TRBV7-6 with TRBJ2-3, with 9 bases matching TRBD1. The germline CDR1 and CDR2 sequences are SGHVS and FNYEAQ. V lost 0 bases, J lost 0 bases, and 7 bases stayed unmatched. The CDR3 extends over 18 amino acids. The CDR3 sequence: CASSLAPGTGTSTDTQYF. CDR3 bases read: TGTGCCAGCAGCTTAGCTCCCGGGACAGGGACGAGCACAGATACG.

Notes on this clone: The read ends 3 residues early relative to the CDR3; the germline J gene fills the gap. The genes are TRBV18 and TRBJ2-7; D uncertain. Trimming shortened V by 3 bases and J by 2 bases, and 8 bases separated the two germline ends. The CDR3 is 13 residues long. Germline V gene lookup returns CDR1 KGHSH and CDR2 LQKENI. CDR3 bases read: TGTGCCAGCTCACCGGGCGAAGCCTACGAG. Translation: CASSPGEAYE. The whole CDR3 region reads CASSPGEAYEQYF.

In this sample, this clone turned up a few times. The sequenced part of the CDR3 DNA is TGTGCCAGCAGGTTGACAAGGAGTACAACCTACGAG. As protein: CASRLTRSTTYE. The CDR3 in its entirety is CASRLTRSTTYEQYF. V usage is TRBV7-9 and J usage is TRBJ2-7, with D hard to call. The CDR3 end falls 3 residues outside the read, so it is completed with the germline J gene. This CDR3 is 15 amino acids long. The germline gives CDR1 SEHNR, CDR2 FQNEAQ (reference sequence). With 6 bases removed from V and 2 bases from J, the gap between germline ends came to 17 bases.

This clone was observed many times. The read is 3 residues too short to cover the CDR3 end, so that end is filled in from the germline J gene. The chain employs TRBV30 and TRBJ2-5; TRBD2 matches at 8 bases. The trim removed 1 base at V and 5 bases at J, leaving 6 bases unmatched. Per germline, CDR1 GTSNPN and CDR2 SVGIG (reference sequence). The CDR3 contains 14 residues. The CDR3 bases that were read are TGTGCCTGGAGTGGGGTAGCGGGATTTGAGACC. Its protein product is CAWSGVAGFET. The entire CDR3 reads CAWSGVAGFETQYF.

This clone was detected ten times or more. Read coverage stops 3 residues before the CDR3 terminus; the germline J gene supplies the remainder. The V gene is TRBV5-1, the J gene TRBJ2-7; 10 nucleotides agree with TRBD2. With 3 bases clipped from V and 3 bases from J, the junction kept 3 bases outside the gene matches. Germline V gene lookup returns CDR1 SGHRS and CDR2 YFSETQ. The CDR3 runs to 14 residues. CDR3 loop: CASSSGLADYEQYF. CDR3 DNA (partial): TGCGCCAGCAGCTCTGGACTAGCGGACTACGAG.

This clone was observed at least ten times. The read ends 3 residues early relative to the CDR3; the germline J gene fills the gap. The rearrangement uses TRBV20-1 and TRBJ2-5; TRBD2 matches 9 bases. Germline CDR1 reads DFQATT; CDR2 reads SNEGSKA (reference sequence). The CDR3 is 15 amino acids. The V gene end was trimmed by 5 bases and the J gene end by 0 bases; junction bases not matched to a gene: 7. CDR3 amino acids: CSAGGGGGNQETQYF. The DNA read from the CDR3 is TGCAGTGCTGGAGGCGGGGGGGGGAACCAAGAGACC.

This clone has at least ten counts. The read terminates 3 residues ahead of where the CDR3 ends, so the germline J gene completes it. This sequence joins TRBV7-8 and TRBJ1-4; 7 nucleotides agree with TRBD1. After removal of 5 bases from V and 4 bases from J, the junction contained 10 bases not matched to a gene. Germline values: CDR1 SGHVS, CDR2 FQNEAQ. There are 16 residues in the CDR3. The covered CDR3 bases are TGTGCCAGCAGCCAAGGGACAGTGCGGAGTAATGAAAAA. Its protein is CASSQGTVRSNEK. The whole CDR3 protein reads CASSQGTVRSNEKLFF.

This clone has more than one count but fewer than ten. The CDR3 end is not reached by the read, which stops 3 residues before it; the germline J gene fills it in. This sequence joins TRBV7-8 and TRBJ1-1; 9 bases are a match to TRBD1. Germline V gene data show CDR1 as SGHVS and CDR2 as FQNEAQ. The CDR3 length is 15 residues. The CDR3 spells CASSLNPGQGIGAFF. Partial CDR3 DNA: TGTGCCAGCAGCTTGAACCCGGGACAGGGTATCGGG.

This clone occurred a few times. The sequenced part of the CDR3 DNA is TGTGCCAGCAGCCGGGGGATACAAGAGACG. Translated: CASSRGIQET. The complete CDR3 reads CASSRGIQETQYF. This chain connects TRBV7-6 to TRBJ2-3, with TRBD2 as a possible D gene (6 bases). The read comes to an end 3 residues before the CDR3 does, leaving the germline J gene to fill in the end. Germline values: CDR1 SGHVS, CDR2 FNYEAQ. The CDR3 has 13 amino acids. The full variable domain, rest sourced from reference TRBV7-6 and TRBJ2-3, is GAGVSQSPRYKVTKRGQDVALRCDPISGHVSLYWYRQALGQGPEFLTYFNYEAQQDKSGLPNDRFSAERPEGSISTLTIQRTEQRDSAMYRCASSRGIQETQYFGPGTRLTVL.

This clone came up many times. Read data end 3 residues before the CDR3 end; the end is taken from the germline J gene. This chain connects TRBV23-1 to TRBJ1-4; D possibly corresponds to TRBD1 (6 bases). TRBV23-1 is given ORF status, its function remaining uncertain. V shed 0 bases and J shed 0 bases, with 8 bases lying between them. The CDR3 extends over 16 amino acids. The CDR3 reads CASSQSAGATNEKLFF. The CDR3 DNA, read in part, is TGCGCCAGCAGTCAATCGGCAGGGGCAACTAATGAAAAA.

This clone was recorded at least ten times. The read is 3 residues too short to cover the CDR3 end, so that end is filled in from the germline J gene. The gene calls are TRBV20-1 and TRBJ1-2; no firm D call. The CDR3 length is 11 residues. The V gene's germline CDR1 is DFQATT and CDR2 SNEGSKA (reference sequence). The V end was cut by 6 bases, the J end by 2 bases, with 7 bases between. The CDR3 DNA, read in part, is TGCAGTGCCCCCCTAAACTATGGC. Its translation is CSAPLNYG. The entire CDR3 reads CSAPLNYGYTF.

This clone was recorded many times. The read falls 3 residues short of the CDR3 end, and the missing part is taken from the germline J gene. V is TRBV7-2 and J is TRBJ2-7; 9 bases agree with TRBD1. The V segment lost 2 bases and the J segment 6 bases; nucleotides outside the gene matches: 5. The CDR3 is made up of 14 amino acids. Germline-derived CDR1 and CDR2 are SGHTA and FQGNSA. CDR3 DNA (partial): TGTGCCAGCAGCTTAATACAGGGGGCTGGCGAG. Translation: CASSLIQGAGE. The full CDR3 protein is CASSLIQGAGEQYF.